Below, 3 T cell receptor beta chains from the same sample are listed, as sequenced in a study of identical twins. TCRdb itself ran the 5' RACE reads through MiXCR, one entry per CDR3 protein. Among fewer than 550,000 distinct CDR3 sequences, roughly an eighth were seen once, and the ten largest hold approximately 0.98%. The same sample was also used in a study of yellow fever vaccine responses in identical twins.

The material sequenced was CD4+ T cells sorted from blood. Receptors were obtained from a woman between 18 and 30 years old in good health.

This clonotype was detected only a few times. V is TRBV12-3 or TRBV12-4 and J is TRBJ2-7, with TRBD2 identical over 8 bases. After removal of 1 base from V and 2 bases from J, the junction contained 10 bases not matched to a gene. The CDR3 is made up of 17 amino acids. In DNA form, the CDR3 reads TGTGCCAGCAGTTTAGAGGCTTCAACGGGAGGGCCCTACGAGCAGTACTTC. This translates into CASSLEASTGGPYEQYF.

This clonotype was recorded a few times. The chain carries TRBV12-3 or TRBV12-4 and TRBJ2-2; 8 bases agree with TRBD2. V lost 6 bases, J lost 6 bases, and 12 bases stayed unmatched. This CDR3 is built from 16 residues. CDR3 in DNA: TGTGCCAGCAGCCGGGACTCGGGGGGGACTGCCGGGGAGCTGTTTTTT. Its protein is CASSRDSGGTAGELFF.

In this sample, this clonotype turned up a few times. J is TRBJ1-1 and V is TRBV6-2 or TRBV6-3; D not resolved. Trimming removed 6 bases at V and 9 bases at J, with 14 bases between. From germline, CDR1 is MNHEY and CDR2 SVGEGT. The CDR3 contains 12 residues. The CDR3: CASRSNLAQAFF. The CDR3 DNA follows: TGTGCCAGCAGGTCTAATTTGGCTCAAGCTTTCTTT.